A single sample is the source of the 30 T cell receptor beta chains below, sequenced in a study of cytomegalovirus exposure and HLA in healthy donors. The PCR employed 60 Vbeta primers together with 13 Jbeta primers. TCRdb keeps only in-frame clones here, not all; method: immunoSEQ multiplex PCR. The sample contains 84,000 or so clones, approximately 80% of which appear only once. Sequencing was carried out using PBMCs. The receptors were sampled from a man in his forties or fifties in good health and CMV-seronegative.

This chain uses TRBV7-2 with TRBJ2-3; a possible D gene is TRBD1 (5 bases). CDR1 is SGHTA and CDR2 is FQGNSA in the germline V gene. Trimming took 3 bases from V and 3 from J, leaving 7 bases between them. This CDR3 contains 13 residues. CDR3 residues: CASSFGATDTQYF. The CDR3 DNA sequence: TGTGCCAGCAGCTTTGGGGCGACAGATACGCAGTATTTT.

The rearrangement uses TRBV5-1 and TRBJ2-1, with D possibly being TRBD2 (5 bases). The CDR3 is made up of 11 amino acids. Trimming took 6 bases from V and 9 from J, leaving 10 bases between them. CDR1 is SGHRS, CDR2 YFSETQ, per germline. The CDR3, as DNA: TGCGCCAGCACAGACGGGGTTGAGCAGTTCTTC. Its translation is CASTDGVEQFF. The full variable domain, in which reference TRBV5-1 and TRBJ2-1 provide the parts outside the CDR3, is KAGVTQTPRYLIKTRGQQVTLSCSPISGHRSVSWYQQTPGQGLQFLFEYFSETQRNKGNFPGRFSGRQFSNSRSEMNVSTLELGDSALYLCASTDGVEQFFGPGTRLTVL.

The chain has TRBV29-1 and TRBJ1-3; 10 bases are a match to TRBD1. The germline V gene encodes CDR1 SQVTM and CDR2 ANQGSEA. This CDR3 region has 13 residues. Losses at the gene ends were 7 bases for V and 6 bases for J; bases not matched to a gene: 6. The CDR3 DNA reads TGCAGCGCCAAGGACAGGGGGTTAAACACCATATATTTT. This gives the protein CSAKDRGLNTIYF.

The chain uses TRBV7-3 and TRBJ2-3; D gene ambiguous. This CDR3 contains 13 residues. V was cut by 4 bases and J by 3 bases, with 8 bases left in between. CDR1 is SGHTA and CDR2 is FQGTGA in the germline V gene. The CDR3 nucleotides read TGTGCCAGCAGCTATGTCGGTACAGATACGCAGTATTTT. Translation gives CASSYVGTDTQYF.

This rearrangement joins TRBV19 to TRBJ1-6; D possibly corresponds to TRBD1 (6 bases). There are 15 residues in the CDR3. Germline lookup yields CDR1 LNHDA and CDR2 SQIVND (reference sequence). Deletions cut 3 bases from V and 4 bases from J, with 10 bases between. The CDR3 here is CASSIWGQYNSPLHF. In nucleotides, the CDR3 is TGTGCCAGTAGTATCTGGGGACAATATAATTCACCCCTCCACTTT.

CDR3 residues: CASSLRLAGDTDTQYF. Here the CDR3 DNA reads TGTGCCAGCAGCCTTCGACTAGCGGGGGACACAGATACGCAGTATTTT. This chain joins TRBV5-5 and TRBJ2-3, with 12 bases that match TRBD2. Per germline, CDR1 SGHKS and CDR2 YYEKEE (reference sequence). The CDR3 totals 16 residues. The V segment lost 4 bases and the J segment 2 bases; nucleotides outside the gene matches: 5. Full variable domain (missing parts from reference TRBV5-5 and TRBJ2-3): DAGVTQSPTHLIKTRGQQVTLRCSPISGHKSVSWYQQVLGQGPQFIFQYYEKEERGRGNFPDRFSARQFPNYSSELNVNALLLGDSALYLCASSLRLAGDTDTQYFGPGTRLTVL.

V usage is TRBV27 and J usage is TRBJ1-6; TRBD1 agrees at 9 bases. The CDR3 is 17 residues long. V dropped 3 bases and J dropped 8; count of bases not matched to a gene: 11. The germline V gene encodes CDR1 MNHEY and CDR2 SMNVEV (reference sequence). CDR3 sequence reads: CASSFGFWDRAHSPLHF. The CDR3 DNA follows: TGTGCCAGCAGTTTTGGCTTCTGGGACAGGGCTCATTCACCCCTCCACTTT.

This clone was found a few times. The chain uses TRBV9 and TRBJ2-4, with unresolved D. CDR1 SGDLS and CDR2 YYNGEE come from the germline V gene. Trimming cost V 0 bases and J 4 bases, with 8 bases left between them. The CDR3 totals 14 residues. Here the CDR3 reads CASSVDAVKNIQYF. In nucleotides, the CDR3 is TGTGCCAGCAGCGTAGACGCGGTTAAAAACATTCAGTACTTC.

This chain joins TRBV27 and TRBJ2-3; the D gene is possibly TRBD2 (6 bases). V shed 7 bases and J shed 5 bases, with 22 bases lying between them. The CDR3 covers 16 residues. Germline V CDR1 and CDR2: MNHEY, SMNVEV (reference sequence). The CDR3 region has the DNA TGTGCCAGCACTGGGTTTGGAGGGGCCGTGGGAGATACGCAGTATTTT. Translating it yields CASTGFGGAVGDTQYF.

This chain joins TRBV5-6 and TRBJ1-2; TRBD1 might be the D (5 bases). This CDR3 has 13 amino acids. Germline loops: CDR1 SGHDT, CDR2 YYEEEE. Trimming stripped 0 bases from V and 5 bases from J, with 8 bases between. The CDR3 DNA reads as TGTGCCAGCAGCTTGGGACAGAGATATGGCTACACCTTC. Protein: CASSLGQRYGYTF.

The chain recombines TRBV9 with TRBJ2-6; TRBD1 aligns across 11 bases. The CDR3 is 17 amino acids. Losses at the gene ends were 0 bases for V and 7 bases for J; bases not matched to a gene: 6. Germline CDR1 and CDR2: SGDLS and YYNGEE. CDR3 in DNA: TGTGCCAGCAGCGTAGGGACAGGGGGCTTTCGCGCCAACGTCCTGACTTTC. Translating gives CASSVGTGGFRANVLTF.

The V call is TRBV6-6, the J call TRBJ1-2; no clear D gene. Trimming cost V 7 bases and J 7 bases, with 13 bases left between them. The V gene's germline CDR1 is MNHNY and CDR2 SVGAGI (reference sequence). CDR3 length: 12 amino acids. This CDR3 reads CASKQVGGGYTF. The CDR3 nucleotides read TGTGCCAGCAAACAAGTCGGAGGTGGCTACACCTTC.

The chain joins TRBV23-1 to TRBJ2-3, with TRBD2 identical over 8 bases. TRBV23-1 is noted as an ORF with a role that remains uncertain. V was pared by 11 bases and J by 1 base, with 23 bases of the junction left unmatched. The CDR3 covers 19 residues. CDR3 amino acids: CAPDRVTAGTRSGTDTQYF. The CDR3 nucleotides are TGCGCCCCCGACCGGGTGACCGCCGGGACTAGGAGTGGCACAGATACGCAGTATTTT.

The chain links TRBV5-1 to TRBJ2-3; 14 bases agree with TRBD2. With V trimmed by 4 bases and J by 7 bases, 14 bases remained unmatched. Germline CDR1 is SGHRS and CDR2 is YFSETQ. The CDR3 covers 18 residues. The CDR3 DNA follows: TGCGCCAGCAGCCTTGCGGGGACTAGCGGGGGTCGGGACAATACGCAGTATTTT. The encoded protein is CASSLAGTSGGRDNTQYF.

The chain recombines TRBV9 with TRBJ1-1; TRBD1 aligns across 8 bases. V was pared by 0 bases and J by 4 bases, with 5 bases of the junction left unmatched. CDR3 length: 15 residues. In germline, CDR1 is SGDLS, CDR2 YYNGEE. Here the CDR3 reads CASSVGQGAGTEAFF. CDR3 coding DNA: TGTGCCAGCAGCGTAGGCCAGGGGGCAGGCACTGAAGCTTTCTTT.

This clone was picked up one time. J is TRBJ1-5 and V is TRBV9; D not resolved. This CDR3 region has 13 residues. Trimming removed 5 bases from V and 1 base from J, with 7 bases in between. Germline V lookup: CDR1 SGDLS, CDR2 YYNGEE. CDR3 residues: CASSLESNQPQHF. In nucleotides, the CDR3 is TGTGCCAGCAGTCTAGAGAGCAATCAGCCCCAGCATTTT. The full variable domain, rest sourced from reference TRBV9 and TRBJ1-5, is DSGVTQTPKHLITATGQRVTLRCSPRSGDLSVYWYQQSLDQGLQFLIQYYNGEERAKGNILERFSAQQFPDLHSELNLSSLELGDSALYFCASSLESNQPQHFGDGTRLSIL.

The J gene is TRBJ2-2, the V gene TRBV4-3; 7 bases match TRBD1. CDR3 length: 16 residues. The V gene end was trimmed by 3 bases and the J gene end by 4 bases; junction bases not matched to a gene: 8. In germline, CDR1 is LGHNA, CDR2 YSLEER. The CDR3 loop reads CASSQALTGFTGELFF. CDR3 DNA sequence: TGCGCCAGCAGCCAGGCATTGACAGGGTTCACCGGGGAGCTGTTTTTT.

The chain carries TRBV5-1 and TRBJ1-1, with D unresolved. This CDR3 contains 13 residues. Trimming removed 0 bases at V and 6 bases at J, with 9 bases between. Germline CDR1 SGHRS, CDR2 YFSETQ. The CDR3 is CASSLGGSPEAFF. CDR3 DNA: TGCGCCAGCAGCTTGGGTGGGAGCCCTGAAGCTTTCTTT.

This sequence joins TRBV2 and TRBJ2-7; 12 bases are shared with TRBD2. The CDR3 is 14 amino acids. Germline V gene sequence: CDR1 SNHLY, CDR2 FYNNEI. Unmatched junction bases numbered 5, after V lost 6 bases and J lost 5 bases. The CDR3 bases are TGTGCCAGCAGGAGGGGGACTAGCGGGCACGAGCAGTACTTC. As protein: CASRRGTSGHEQYF.

V and J are TRBV7-8 and TRBJ1-6; D uncertain. There are 16 residues in the CDR3. Germline V gene lookup returns CDR1 SGHVS and CDR2 FQNEAQ. Trimming removed 5 bases at V and 0 bases at J, with 11 bases between. This CDR3 reads CASSPRKSSYNSPLHF. CDR3 sequence (DNA): TGTGCCAGCAGCCCCCGCAAGAGCTCCTATAATTCACCCCTCCACTTT.

V is TRBV9 and J is TRBJ2-3; TRBD1 agrees at 9 bases. Germline trimming cut 4 bases from V and 6 bases from J; bases unmatched to any gene: 9. The length of the CDR3 is 15 residues. Germline loops: CDR1 SGDLS, CDR2 YYNGEE. The CDR3 DNA sequence: TGTGCCAGCAGCTCACTGACAGGGGGGAAGGATACGCAGTATTTT. This gives the protein CASSSLTGGKDTQYF.

The chain uses TRBV18 and TRBJ1-1, with D possibly matching TRBD1 (5 bases). V lost 3 bases, J lost 0 bases, and 17 bases lay in between. CDR3 length: 17 residues. Germline-derived CDR1 and CDR2 are KGHSH and LQKENI. The CDR3 coding sequence is TGTGCCAGCTCACCCCTCCCCCTGGTGGACATGAACACTGAAGCTTTCTTT. Amino acids: CASSPLPLVDMNTEAFF.

The chain is built from TRBV19 and TRBJ2-2; D perhaps matches TRBD2 (6 bases). This CDR3 region has 15 residues. Germline CDR1 is LNHDA and CDR2 is SQIVND (reference sequence). V was trimmed by 4 bases and J by 8 bases, leaving 17 bases between them. CDR3 DNA: TGTGCCAGTAGTAGCCTCGAGCGGGTTTCTGGGGAGCTGTTTTTT. Amino acids: CASSSLERVSGELFF.

V and J are TRBV25-1 and TRBJ2-7; TRBD2 matches 8 bases. The CDR3 length is 14 residues. From germline, CDR1 is MGHDK and CDR2 SYGVNS. Trimming cost V 1 base and J 5 bases; bases outside gene matches: 4. CDR3 amino acids: CASSESGGTNEQYF. The CDR3 DNA sequence: TGTGCCAGCAGTGAATCGGGAGGGACCAACGAGCAGTACTTC.

The chain carries TRBV19 and TRBJ1-3, with unresolved D. The germline V gene encodes CDR1 LNHDA and CDR2 SQIVND (reference sequence). Trimming removed 3 bases at V and 0 bases at J, with 15 bases between. There are 17 residues in the CDR3. CDR3 in amino acids: CASSMSGQRNSGNTIYF. In DNA, the CDR3 is TGTGCCAGTAGTATGTCTGGGCAACGAAACTCTGGAAACACCATATATTTT.

The chain links TRBV5-1 to TRBJ1-2; 11 bases are shared with TRBD1. V dropped 3 bases and J dropped 8; count of bases not matched to a gene: 9. The CDR3 sequence is 15 residues long. Germline V gene sequence: CDR1 SGHRS, CDR2 YFSETQ. The CDR3 nucleotides are TGCGCCAGCAGCTGGACAGGGGGCGATAGTAGGGGCTACACCTTC. Its translation: CASSWTGGDSRGYTF.

The chain carries TRBV30 and TRBJ2-2; 7 bases align to TRBD2. Germline-derived CDR1 and CDR2 are GTSNPN and SVGIG (reference sequence). The CDR3 loop spans 13 amino acids. V shed 7 bases, J shed 2 bases, and the junction held 4 bases outside the gene matches. The CDR3 region has the DNA TGTGCCTTGGGGACTACCAACACCGGGGAGCTGTTTTTT. Its protein product is CALGTTNTGELFF.

The gene calls are TRBV5-1 and TRBJ2-7, with 11 bases matching TRBD2. V trimming: 4 bases; J trimming: 3 bases; junction bases outside the gene matches: 9. Germline V gene sequence: CDR1 SGHRS, CDR2 YFSETQ. CDR3 length: 16 amino acids. CDR3: CASSAYELAGVYEQYF. For the CDR3, the DNA is TGCGCCAGCAGCGCATACGAACTAGCGGGGGTCTACGAGCAGTACTTC.

This clone has just a few counts. The sample has other DNA sequences that encode this CDR3 too. The chain carries TRBV28 and TRBJ2-7, with D unclear. Trimming shortened V by 5 bases and J by 0 bases, and 5 bases separated the two germline ends. This CDR3 has 12 amino acids. Germline assignment: CDR1 MDHEN and CDR2 SYDVKM. CDR3 in DNA: TGTGCCAGCAGTCTTAGCTCCTACGAGCAGTACTTC. Its protein is CASSLSSYEQYF.

The CDR3 reads CASIPAGGQWSSEAFF. The CDR3 region has the DNA TGTGCCAGCATCCCGGCCGGGGGACAGTGGTCCTCTGAAGCTTTCTTT. The chain recombines TRBV28 with TRBJ1-1; 7 bases match TRBD1. CDR1 and CDR2 from the germline V gene are MDHEN and SYDVKM. V was pared by 7 bases and J by 6 bases, with 17 bases of the junction left unmatched. The CDR3 loop spans 16 amino acids.